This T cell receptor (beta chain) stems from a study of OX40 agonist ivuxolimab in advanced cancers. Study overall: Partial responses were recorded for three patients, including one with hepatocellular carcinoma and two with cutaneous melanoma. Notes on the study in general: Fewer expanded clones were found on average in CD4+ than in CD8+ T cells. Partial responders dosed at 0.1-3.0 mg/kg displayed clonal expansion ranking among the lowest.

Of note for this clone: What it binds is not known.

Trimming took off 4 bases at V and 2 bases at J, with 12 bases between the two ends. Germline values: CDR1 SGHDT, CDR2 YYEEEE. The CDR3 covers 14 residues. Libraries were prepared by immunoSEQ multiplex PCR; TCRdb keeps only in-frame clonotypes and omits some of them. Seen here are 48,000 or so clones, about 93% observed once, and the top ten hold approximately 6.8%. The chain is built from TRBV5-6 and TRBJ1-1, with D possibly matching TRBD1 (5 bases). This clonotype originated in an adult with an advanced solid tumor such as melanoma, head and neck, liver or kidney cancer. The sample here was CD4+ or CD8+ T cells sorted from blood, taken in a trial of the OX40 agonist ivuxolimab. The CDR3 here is CASSPKRGNTEAFF. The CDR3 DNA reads TGTGCCAGCAGCCCGAAAAGGGGTAACACTGAAGCTTTCTTT.